The clone carrying this T cell receptor beta chain has only a few counts. Time point specified: sample taken at primary tumor resection. Unsorted whole RNA of tumor, nontumor lung or frozen PBMC was sequenced. Trimming cost V 1 base and J 7 bases, with 13 bases left between them. The CDR3 is made up of 15 amino acids. These data originate in a study of spatial heterogeneity in lung cancer. All TCR cDNA molecules were individually tagged with a unique molecular identifier. TCRdb analysed the 5' RACE reads with MiXCR anew, one entry per CDR3 protein. The sample has nearly 50,000 distinct CDR3 sequences, 7.5% to 8% seen once.

The clonotype was recovered from a female donor with early-stage non-small cell lung cancer. The sample consisted of PBMCs, taken at surgery. The genes are TRBV12-3 or TRBV12-4 and TRBJ2-2; D remains ambiguous. Here the CDR3 DNA reads TGTGCCAGCAGTTTAGTGTCCCCTCCGAACGGGGAGCTGTTTTTT. It yields the protein CASSLVSPPNGELFF.